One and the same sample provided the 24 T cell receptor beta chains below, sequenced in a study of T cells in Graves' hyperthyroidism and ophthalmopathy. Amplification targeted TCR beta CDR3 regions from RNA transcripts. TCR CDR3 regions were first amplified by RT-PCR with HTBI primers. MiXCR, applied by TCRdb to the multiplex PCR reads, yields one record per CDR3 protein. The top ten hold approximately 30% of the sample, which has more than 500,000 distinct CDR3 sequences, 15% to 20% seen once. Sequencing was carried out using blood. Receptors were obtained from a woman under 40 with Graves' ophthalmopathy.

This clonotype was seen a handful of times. The CDR3, as DNA: TGCGCCAGCAGCCAAGGCTTCCGGGACAGGGGCATTGGAACTAATGAAAAACTGTTTTTT. It specifies CASSQGFRDRGIGTNEKLFF. V usage is TRBV4-3 and J usage is TRBJ1-4; 10 bases are a match to TRBD1. J lost 1 base, V lost 1 base, and 12 bases had no gene match. The germline V gene encodes CDR1 LGHNA and CDR2 YSLEER. The CDR3 totals 20 residues.

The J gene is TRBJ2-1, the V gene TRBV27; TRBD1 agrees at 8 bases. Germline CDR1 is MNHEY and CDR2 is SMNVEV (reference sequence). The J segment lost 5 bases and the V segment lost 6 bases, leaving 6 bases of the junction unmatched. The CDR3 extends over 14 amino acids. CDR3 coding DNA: TGTGCCAGCAGCATGGACAGGGCCGACAATGAGCAGTTCTTC. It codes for CASSMDRADNEQFF.

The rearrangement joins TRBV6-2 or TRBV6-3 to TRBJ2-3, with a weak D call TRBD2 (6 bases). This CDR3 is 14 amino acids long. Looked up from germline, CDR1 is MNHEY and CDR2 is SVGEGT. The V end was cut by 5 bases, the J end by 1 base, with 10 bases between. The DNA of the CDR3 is TGTGCCAGCAGTGCTGTAGCGGGCACAGATACGCAGTATTTT. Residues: CASSAVAGTDTQYF.

The CDR3 DNA reads as TGTGCCACCAGCATGGGGGGGACGAACACTGAAGCTTTCTTT. This encodes CATSMGGTNTEAFF. The V call is TRBV15, the J call TRBJ1-1; D may be TRBD1 (5 bases). The ends were cut back, 4 bases at V and 1 base at J, with 10 bases in the middle. The CDR3 covers 14 residues. Germline lookup yields CDR1 LNHNV and CDR2 YYDKDF (reference sequence).

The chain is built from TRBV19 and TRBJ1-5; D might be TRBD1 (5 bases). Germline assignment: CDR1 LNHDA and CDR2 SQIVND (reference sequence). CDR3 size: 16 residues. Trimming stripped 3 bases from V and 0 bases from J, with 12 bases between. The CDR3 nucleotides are TGTGCCAGTAGTATCGGGGCGGGGTCTAGCAATCAGCCCCAGCATTTT. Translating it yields CASSIGAGSSNQPQHF.

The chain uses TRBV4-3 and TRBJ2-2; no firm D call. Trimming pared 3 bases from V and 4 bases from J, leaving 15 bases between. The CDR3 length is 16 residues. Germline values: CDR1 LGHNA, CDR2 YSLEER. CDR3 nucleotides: TGCGCCAGCAGCCAGAAGGATGTACGGCCCACCGGGGAGCTGTTTTTT. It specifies CASSQKDVRPTGELFF.

In DNA, the CDR3 is TGTGCCAGTACCCAGGCGGGAGGGCTAAATACGCAGTATTTT. Residues: CASTQAGGLNTQYF. The V gene is TRBV19, the J gene TRBJ2-3; 9 nucleotides match TRBD2. Germline loops: CDR1 LNHDA, CDR2 SQIVND (reference sequence). CDR3 size: 14 residues. J lost 7 bases, V lost 7 bases, and 9 bases had no gene match.

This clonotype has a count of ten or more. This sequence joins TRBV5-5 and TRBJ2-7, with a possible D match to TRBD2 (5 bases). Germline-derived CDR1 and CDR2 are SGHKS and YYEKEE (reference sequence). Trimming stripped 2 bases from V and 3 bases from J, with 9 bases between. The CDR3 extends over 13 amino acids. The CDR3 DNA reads TGTGCCAGCAGCTTCTTCGGGGACTACGAGCAGTACTTC. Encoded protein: CASSFFGDYEQYF.

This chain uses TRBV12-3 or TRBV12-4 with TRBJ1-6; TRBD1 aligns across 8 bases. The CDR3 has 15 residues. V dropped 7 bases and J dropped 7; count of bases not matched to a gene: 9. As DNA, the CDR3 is TGTGCCAGCACCGGGACAGGAAATGTAAATTCACCCCTCCACTTT. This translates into CASTGTGNVNSPLHF.

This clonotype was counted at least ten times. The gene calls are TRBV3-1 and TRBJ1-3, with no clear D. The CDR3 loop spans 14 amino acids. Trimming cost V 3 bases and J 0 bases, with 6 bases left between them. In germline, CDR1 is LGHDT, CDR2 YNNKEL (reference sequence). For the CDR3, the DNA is TGTGCCAGCAGCCATCAGTACTCTGGAAACACCATATATTTT. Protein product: CASSHQYSGNTIYF.

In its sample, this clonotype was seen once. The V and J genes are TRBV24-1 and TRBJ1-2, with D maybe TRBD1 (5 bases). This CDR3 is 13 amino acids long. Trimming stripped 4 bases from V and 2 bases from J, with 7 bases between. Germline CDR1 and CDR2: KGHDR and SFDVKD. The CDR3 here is CATSEGVNYGYTF. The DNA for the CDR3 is TGTGCCACCAGTGAGGGGGTAAACTATGGCTACACCTTC.

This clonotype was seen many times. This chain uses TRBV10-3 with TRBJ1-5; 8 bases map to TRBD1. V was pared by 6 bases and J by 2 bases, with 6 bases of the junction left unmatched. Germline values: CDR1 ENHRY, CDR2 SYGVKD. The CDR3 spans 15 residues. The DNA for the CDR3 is TGTGCCATCAGCTCAGGGGGCGCGGGCAATCAGCCCCAGCATTTT. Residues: CAISSGGAGNQPQHF.

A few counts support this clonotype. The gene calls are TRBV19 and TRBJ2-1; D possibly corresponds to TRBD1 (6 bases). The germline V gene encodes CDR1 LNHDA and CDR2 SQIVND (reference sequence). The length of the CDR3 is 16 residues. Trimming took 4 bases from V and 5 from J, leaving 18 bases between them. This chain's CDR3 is CASSRQDLGYNNEQFF. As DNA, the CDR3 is TGTGCCAGTAGTAGACAGGACCTAGGTTACAACAATGAGCAGTTCTTC. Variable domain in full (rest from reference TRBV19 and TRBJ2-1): DGGITQSPKYLFRKEGQNVTLSCEQNLNHDAMYWYRQDPGQGLRLIYYSQIVNDFQKGDIAEGYSVSREKKESFPLTVTSAQKNPTAFYLCASSRQDLGYNNEQFFGPGTRLTVL.

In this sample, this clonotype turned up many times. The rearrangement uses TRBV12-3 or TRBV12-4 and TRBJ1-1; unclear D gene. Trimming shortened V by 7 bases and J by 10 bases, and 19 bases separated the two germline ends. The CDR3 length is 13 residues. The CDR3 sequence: CASTPGGRVGAFF. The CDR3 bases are TGTGCCAGCACCCCTGGAGGGAGAGTTGGAGCTTTCTTT.

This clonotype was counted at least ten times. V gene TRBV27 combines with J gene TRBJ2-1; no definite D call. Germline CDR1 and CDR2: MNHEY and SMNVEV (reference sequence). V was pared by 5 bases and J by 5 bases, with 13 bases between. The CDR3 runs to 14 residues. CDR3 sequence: CASSPVGPNNEQFF. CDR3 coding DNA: TGTGCCAGCAGTCCGGTCGGACCAAACAATGAGCAGTTCTTC.

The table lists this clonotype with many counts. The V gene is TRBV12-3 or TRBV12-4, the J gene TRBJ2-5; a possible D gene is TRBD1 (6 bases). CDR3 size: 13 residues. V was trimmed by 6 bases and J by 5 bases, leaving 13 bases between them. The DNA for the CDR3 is TGTGCCAGCAGACGAACAGGGTCTGAGACCCAGTACTTC. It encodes CASRRTGSETQYF.

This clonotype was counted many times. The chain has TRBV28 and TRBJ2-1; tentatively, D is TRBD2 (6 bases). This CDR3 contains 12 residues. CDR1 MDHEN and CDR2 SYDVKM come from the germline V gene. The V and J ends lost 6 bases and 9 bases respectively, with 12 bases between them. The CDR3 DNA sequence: TGTGCCAGCAGCGAACTAGCTGTTGAGCAGTTCTTC. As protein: CASSELAVEQFF.

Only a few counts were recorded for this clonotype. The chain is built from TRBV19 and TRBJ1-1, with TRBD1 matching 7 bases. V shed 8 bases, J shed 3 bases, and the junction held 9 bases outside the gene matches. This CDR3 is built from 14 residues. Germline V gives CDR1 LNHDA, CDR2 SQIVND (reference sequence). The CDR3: CASFRTGWYTEAFF. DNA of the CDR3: TGTGCCAGTTTTAGGACAGGATGGTACACTGAAGCTTTCTTT.

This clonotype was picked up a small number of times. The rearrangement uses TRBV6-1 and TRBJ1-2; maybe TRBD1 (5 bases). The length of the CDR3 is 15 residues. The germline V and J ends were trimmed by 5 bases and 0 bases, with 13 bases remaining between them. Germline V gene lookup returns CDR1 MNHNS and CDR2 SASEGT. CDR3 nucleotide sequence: TGTGCCAGCAGTCTCACAGAGGGGACTAACTATGGCTACACCTTC. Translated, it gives CASSLTEGTNYGYTF.

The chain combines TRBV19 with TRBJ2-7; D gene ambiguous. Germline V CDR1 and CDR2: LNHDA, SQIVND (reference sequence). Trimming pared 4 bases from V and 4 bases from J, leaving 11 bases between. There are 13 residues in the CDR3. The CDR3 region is CASSRSEAYEQYF. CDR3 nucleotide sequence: TGTGCCAGTAGTAGATCAGAAGCTTACGAGCAGTACTTC.

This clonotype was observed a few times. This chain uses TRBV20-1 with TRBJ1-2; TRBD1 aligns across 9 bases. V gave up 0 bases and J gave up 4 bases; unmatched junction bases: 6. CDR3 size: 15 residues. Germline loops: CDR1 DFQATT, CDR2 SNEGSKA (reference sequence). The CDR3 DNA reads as TGCAGTGCTAGAGATCCCGGGACAGGGCTCTATGGCTACACCTTC. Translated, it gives CSARDPGTGLYGYTF.

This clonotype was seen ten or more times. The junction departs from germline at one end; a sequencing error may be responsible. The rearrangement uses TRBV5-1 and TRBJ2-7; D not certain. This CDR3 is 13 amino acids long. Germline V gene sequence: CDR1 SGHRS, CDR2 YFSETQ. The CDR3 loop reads CASSLEISYEQYF. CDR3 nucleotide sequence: TGTGCCAGCAGTTTGGAGATCTCCTACGAGCAGTACTTC.

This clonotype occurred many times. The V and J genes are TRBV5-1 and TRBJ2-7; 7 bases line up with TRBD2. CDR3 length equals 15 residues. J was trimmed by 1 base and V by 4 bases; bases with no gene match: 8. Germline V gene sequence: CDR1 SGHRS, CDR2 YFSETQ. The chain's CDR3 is CASSTRGEGSYEQYF. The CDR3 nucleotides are TGCGCCAGCAGCACCCGAGGGGAGGGGTCCTACGAGCAGTACTTC.

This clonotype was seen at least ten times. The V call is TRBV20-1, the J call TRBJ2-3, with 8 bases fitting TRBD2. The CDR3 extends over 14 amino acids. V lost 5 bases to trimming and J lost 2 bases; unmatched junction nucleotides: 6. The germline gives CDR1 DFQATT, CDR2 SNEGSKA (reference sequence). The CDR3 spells CSALGGLVTDTQYF. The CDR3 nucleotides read TGCAGTGCTTTAGGGGGACTAGTCACAGATACGCAGTATTTT.